The next 5 T cell receptor beta chains were all read from a single sample in a study of response to subunit inactivated influenza vaccine. Using its own MiXCR run on the RT-PCR reads, TCRdb lists one record per CDR3 protein. The sample includes about 190,000 distinct CDR3 sequences, around an eighth of them seen just once. This specimen was CD8+ T cells sorted from PBMCs, taken more than 4 days after vaccination. The receptors shown here come from a man aged 50 or older who received an inactivated influenza vaccine.

The table lists this clonotype with a few counts. In DNA form, the CDR3 reads TGCAGTGCTAGACCCCGTGGGTCCTACGAGCAGTACTTC. This codes for CSARPRGSYEQYF. The gene calls are TRBV20-1 and TRBJ2-7, with unresolved D. The V and J ends lost 2 bases and 1 base respectively, with 9 bases between them. Germline V gives CDR1 DFQATT, CDR2 SNEGSKA (reference sequence). The CDR3 extends over 13 amino acids.

This clonotype was seen repeatedly, ten times or more. The J gene is TRBJ2-6, the V gene TRBV4-3; the match to TRBD1 covers 9 bases. This CDR3 is built from 16 residues. Unmatched junction bases numbered 3, after V lost 2 bases and J lost 4 bases. Germline V gene data show CDR1 as LGHNA and CDR2 as YSLEER. The CDR3, as DNA: TGCGCCAGCAGCCAATTCGGGACAGGGGGGGCCAACGTCCTGACTTTC. This encodes CASSQFGTGGANVLTF.

The chain employs TRBV4-1 and TRBJ2-1, with 9 positions matching TRBD2. V lost 2 bases and J lost 4; bases outside the gene matches: 9. Germline V CDR1 and CDR2: MGHRA, YSYEKL. This CDR3 has 17 residues. The CDR3 protein is CASSQQRLAGGYNEQFF. As DNA, the CDR3 is TGCGCCAGCAGCCAACAGAGACTTGCGGGAGGGTACAATGAGCAGTTCTTC.

There are many counts of this clonotype. The chain carries TRBV11-2 and TRBJ1-2; unclear D gene. The V gene lost 1 base and the J gene lost 2 bases, with 5 bases spanning the gap. Germline V gives CDR1 SGHAT, CDR2 FQNNGV. The CDR3 runs 13 residues. CDR3 nucleotide sequence: TGTGCCAGCAGCTTAGGTTCCAACTATGGCTACACCTTC. Translating gives CASSLGSNYGYTF.

The chain combines TRBV27 with TRBJ2-1; tentative D call: TRBD1 (6 bases). Trimming stripped 4 bases from V and 6 bases from J, with 7 bases between. Germline CDR1 is MNHEY and CDR2 is SMNVEV (reference sequence). The CDR3 consists of 12 residues. CDR3 in amino acids: CASSSRGNEQFF. Here the CDR3 DNA reads TGTGCCAGCAGTTCCAGGGGCAATGAGCAGTTCTTC.